The 16 T cell receptor beta chains listed next were all sequenced from one sample in a study of T cells in Graves' hyperthyroidism and ophthalmopathy. TCR beta CDR3 regions were amplified from RNA transcripts. The HTBI set primed first-round TCR CDR3 RT-PCR. Using its own MiXCR run on the multiplex PCR reads, TCRdb lists one record per CDR3 protein. This sample has about 400,000 distinct CDR3 sequences; roughly 14% occur once, and the top ten carry 15% to 20%. Sequenced: blood. These receptor sequences come from a woman in her twenties or thirties with Graves' ophthalmopathy.

In this sample, this clonotype turned up many times. The rearrangement links TRBV9 to TRBJ2-2, with D possibly TRBD1 on 5 matching bases. V lost 4 bases and J lost 4, with 11 bases in between. The CDR3 has 14 amino acids. The germline V gene encodes CDR1 SGDLS and CDR2 YYNGEE. This CDR3 is CASSPPRGTGELFF. The DNA for the CDR3 is TGTGCCAGCAGCCCACCTAGGGGCACCGGGGAGCTGTTTTTT.

In this sample, this clonotype turned up a few times. The chain joins TRBV10-2 to TRBJ2-1, with TRBD2 matching 9 bases. The CDR3 has 14 residues. V lost 4 bases to trimming and J lost 4 bases; unmatched junction nucleotides: 2. Looked up from germline, CDR1 is WSHSY and CDR2 is SAAADI. The CDR3 is CASSVAGGYNEQFF. DNA of the CDR3: TGCGCCAGCAGTGTGGCGGGGGGGTACAATGAGCAGTTCTTC.

Many counts were recorded for this clonotype. The chain employs TRBV28 and TRBJ2-7; D gene unclear. V was clipped by 2 bases and J by 2 bases, with 7 bases between them. Germline-derived CDR1 and CDR2 are MDHEN and SYDVKM. The CDR3 has 13 amino acids. CDR3 sequence (DNA): TGTGCCAGCAGTTTAAGATCCGCCTACGAGCAGTACTTC. It is translated as CASSLRSAYEQYF.

In this sample, this clonotype turned up many times. The V gene is TRBV28, the J gene TRBJ1-5, with 8 bases fitting TRBD1. CDR3 length: 14 amino acids. Looked up from germline, CDR1 is MDHEN and CDR2 is SYDVKM. V trimming: 3 bases; J trimming: 3 bases; junction bases outside the gene matches: 1. The CDR3 is CASSLGQANQPQHF. Written as DNA, the CDR3 is TGTGCCAGCAGTTTGGGACAGGCCAATCAGCCCCAGCATTTT.

The chain uses TRBV20-1 and TRBJ1-5; D unresolved. The CDR3 covers 14 residues. The germline gives CDR1 DFQATT, CDR2 SNEGSKA (reference sequence). Deletions cut 1 base from V and 6 bases from J, with 13 bases between. The CDR3, as DNA: TGCAGTGCTAGAGCTGGCGAACTGGGTCAGCCCCAGCATTTT. Its protein product is CSARAGELGQPQHF.

This clonotype was counted many times. V usage is TRBV12-3 or TRBV12-4 and J usage is TRBJ2-3; 7 nucleotides agree with TRBD1. J was trimmed by 2 bases and V by 5 bases; bases with no gene match: 7. CDR3 size: 15 residues. The CDR3 bases are TGTGCCAGCAGTCGACAGGGAGATTACACAGATACGCAGTATTTT. It specifies CASSRQGDYTDTQYF.

This clonotype was counted ten times or more. The chain is built from TRBV2 and TRBJ1-4, with D unclear. This CDR3 contains 14 residues. The germline V and J ends were trimmed by 7 bases and 5 bases, with 14 bases remaining between them. The germline V gene has CDR1 SNHLY and CDR2 FYNNEI. The CDR3: CASKGKGANEKLFF. In DNA form, the CDR3 reads TGTGCCAGCAAAGGGAAGGGCGCCAATGAAAAACTGTTTTTT.

This clonotype has a handful of counts. The chain joins TRBV20-1 to TRBJ2-3, with TRBD2 identical over 10 bases. The CDR3 consists of 13 residues. V shed 3 bases and J 4 bases; nucleotides not matched to a gene: 1. CDR1 DFQATT and CDR2 SNEGSKA come from the germline V gene (reference sequence). CDR3 bases: TGCAGTGCTAGTCTAGCGGGGGCAGATACGCAGTATTTT. Protein sequence: CSASLAGADTQYF.

This clonotype was seen a single time. The genes are TRBV7-9 and TRBJ2-3; 7 bases match TRBD1. V lost 1 base, J lost 9 bases, and 10 bases stayed unmatched. CDR1 and CDR2 from the germline V gene are SEHNR and FQNEAQ (reference sequence). This CDR3 is 15 amino acids long. The CDR3 DNA is TGTGCCAGCAGCTTAGTTTCAGGGGGTGCCGAGACGCAGTATTTT. It translates to CASSLVSGGAETQYF. The full variable domain, completed using reference TRBV7-9 and TRBJ2-3, is DTGVSQNPRHKITKRGQNVTFRCDPISEHNRLYWYRQTLGQGPEFLTYFQNEAQLEKSRLLSDRFSAERPKGSFSTLEIQRTEQGDSAMYLCASSLVSGGAETQYFGPGTRLTVL.

This clonotype was counted at least ten times. The chain has TRBV5-1 and TRBJ1-1; a weak D match, TRBD1 (5 bases). Germline V lookup: CDR1 SGHRS, CDR2 YFSETQ. The CDR3 totals 16 residues. Trimming pared 6 bases from V and 1 base from J, leaving 19 bases between. The CDR3 DNA reads TGCGCCAGCATATCCCATCCAGGGACCAAGAACACTGAAGCTTTCTTT. This encodes CASISHPGTKNTEAFF.

At least ten counts were recorded for this clonotype. The V gene is TRBV28, the J gene TRBJ1-1, with D possibly matching TRBD1 (5 bases). Trimming removed 10 bases at V and 1 base at J, with 16 bases between. CDR1 and CDR2 (germline): MDHEN, SYDVKM. The CDR3 is 14 residues long. This CDR3 is CATDPDRQNTEAFF. In nucleotides, the CDR3 is TGTGCCACCGACCCAGACAGACAGAACACTGAAGCTTTCTTT.

This clonotype was seen repeatedly, ten times or more. The V call is TRBV5-5, the J call TRBJ2-1; D might be TRBD1 (6 bases). Germline V lookup: CDR1 SGHKS, CDR2 YYEKEE (reference sequence). V was pared by 0 bases and J by 8 bases, with 24 bases between. This CDR3 contains 18 residues. The CDR3 coding sequence is TGTGCCAGCAGCTTGGAGGTCGGGACCCCGAGGGGGACCGATGAGCAGTTCTTC. It is translated as CASSLEVGTPRGTDEQFF. The whole variable domain, filled in from reference TRBV5-5 and TRBJ2-1, reads DAGVTQSPTHLIKTRGQQVTLRCSPISGHKSVSWYQQVLGQGPQFIFQYYEKEERGRGNFPDRFSARQFPNYSSELNVNALLLGDSALYLCASSLEVGTPRGTDEQFFGPGTRLTVL.

This clonotype was recorded many times. This rearrangement joins TRBV3-1 to TRBJ2-7, with D hard to call. The CDR3 length is 13 residues. The germline gives CDR1 LGHDT, CDR2 YNNKEL (reference sequence). The V end was cut by 1 base, the J end by 9 bases, with 13 bases between. CDR3 in amino acids: CASSQVAKERQYF. CDR3 nucleotides: TGTGCCAGCAGCCAAGTGGCTAAAGAGCGGCAGTACTTC.

The V gene is TRBV7-3, the J gene TRBJ1-6, with D possibly TRBD1 on 5 matching bases. Per germline, CDR1 SGHTA and CDR2 FQGTGA. CDR3 size: 15 residues. The V end was cut by 0 bases, the J end by 9 bases, with 12 bases between. The CDR3 is CASSLTGDLRSPLHF. CDR3 bases: TGTGCCAGCAGCTTAACGGGGGACCTTCGTTCACCCCTCCACTTT.

This clonotype has just a few counts. V and J are TRBV19 and TRBJ2-2; D uncertain. Germline V gene data show CDR1 as LNHDA and CDR2 as SQIVND (reference sequence). The CDR3 runs 13 residues. V was cut by 2 bases and J by 1 base, with 2 bases left in between. The CDR3 is CASSIWNTGELFF. The CDR3 DNA reads TGTGCCAGTAGTATATGGAACACCGGGGAGCTGTTTTTT.

This clonotype was seen a handful of times. The chain links TRBV4-1 to TRBJ1-1; 7 nucleotides align to TRBD1. Germline V CDR1 and CDR2: MGHRA, YSYEKL. The CDR3 runs 18 residues. V dropped 1 base and J dropped 3; count of bases not matched to a gene: 14. The DNA of the CDR3 is TGCGCCAGCAGCCAAGGTACGCCTTACAGGGGCGGGCACACTGAAGCTTTCTTT. Residues: CASSQGTPYRGGHTEAFF.